A single sample gave rise to the 27 T cell receptor beta chains below, sequenced in a study of CD8 T cells in ankylosing spondylitis. One entry per CDR3 protein results from TCRdb running MiXCR on the 5' RACE reads. The data hold some 130,000 distinct CDR3 sequences, with more than 5.5% observed a single time. The sample comprised blood, either unsorted or a sorted T cell fraction (not recorded which). These receptors originate from a female donor with ankylosing spondylitis or in good health (not recorded which).

The chain combines TRBV10-3 with TRBJ1-2, with D hard to call. Germline CDR1 is ENHRY and CDR2 is SYGVKD. Trimming pared 3 bases from V and 4 bases from J, leaving 9 bases between. The CDR3 runs 13 residues. The CDR3: CAISETWPYGYTF. As DNA, the CDR3 is TGTGCCATCAGTGAAACCTGGCCCTATGGCTACACCTTC.

This clonotype was observed at least ten times. This chain uses TRBV6-2 or TRBV6-3 with TRBJ1-5; the D is unclear. The V gene's germline CDR1 is MNHEY and CDR2 SVGEGT. The CDR3 runs to 14 residues. Deletions cut 6 bases from V and 8 bases from J, with 17 bases between. In DNA, the CDR3 is TGTGCCAGCAGCTCAAGACACCTCCTTAAGCCCCAGCATTTT. This gives the protein CASSSRHLLKPQHF.

Comment on this clonotype: Possible read error: a much larger clone is one base away. The V and J genes are TRBV6-4 and TRBJ2-1; 13 bases map to TRBD2. This CDR3 is built from 15 residues. In germline, CDR1 is MRHNA, CDR2 SNTAGT. The DNA of the CDR3 is TGTGTCAGCAGTGAGACTAGCGGGGGGCACAATGAGCAGTTCTTC. Protein: CVSSETSGGHNEQFF.

This clonotype was counted at least ten times. The gene calls are TRBV7-2 and TRBJ2-1, with D unresolved. CDR1 SGHTA and CDR2 FQGNSA come from the germline V gene. V was pared by 1 base and J by 10 bases, with 8 bases between. CDR3 size: 12 residues. This chain's CDR3 is CASSLDVNEQFF. CDR3 sequence (DNA): TGTGCCAGCAGCTTAGACGTGAACGAGCAGTTCTTC.

The gene calls are TRBV4-2 and TRBJ2-7; D unresolved. Germline CDR1 is LGHNA and CDR2 is YNFKEQ. CDR3 size: 13 residues. Trimming cost V 4 bases and J 5 bases, with 12 bases left between them. CDR3 region: CASSPMDGDEQYF. CDR3 nucleotides: TGTGCCAGCAGCCCAATGGACGGAGACGAGCAGTACTTC.

The V and J genes are TRBV20-1 and TRBJ2-7, with TRBD1 matching 10 bases. Germline trimming cut 2 bases from V and 4 bases from J; bases unmatched to any gene: 5. The CDR3 has 14 residues. Germline-derived CDR1 and CDR2 are DFQATT and SNEGSKA (reference sequence). CDR3 nucleotides: TGCAGTGCTAGACAGACAGGGGGCTTTTACGAGCAGTACTTC. Protein product: CSARQTGGFYEQYF.

This clonotype was picked up many times. The chain links TRBV5-1 to TRBJ2-5; D possibly corresponds to TRBD1 (5 bases). The CDR3 has 14 amino acids. CDR1 is SGHRS, CDR2 YFSETQ, per germline. V was pared by 4 bases and J by 1 base, with 11 bases between. The CDR3 is CASSPQGIQETQYF. CDR3 bases: TGCGCCAGCAGCCCCCAGGGAATCCAAGAGACCCAGTACTTC.

This clonotype has a count of ten or more. The V gene is TRBV21-1, the J gene TRBJ1-4. TRBV21-1 is a pseudogene. CDR3 size: 15 residues. CDR3 in DNA: TGTGCCAGCAGCCGCGCCGGGACCAGAAATGAAAAACTGTTTTTT. Protein: CASSRAGTRNEKLFF.

This clonotype has ten or more counts. CDR3 region: CASSFGGLGGTDTQYF. CDR3 sequence (DNA): TGTGCCAGCAGCTTCGGAGGACTAGGAGGCACAGATACGCAGTATTTT. This chain uses TRBV11-2 with TRBJ2-3; 7 bases are a match to TRBD2. CDR3 size: 16 residues. The J segment lost 1 base and the V segment lost 3 bases, leaving 7 bases of the junction unmatched. From germline, CDR1 is SGHAT and CDR2 FQNNGV.

Many counts were recorded for this clonotype. This rearrangement joins TRBV4-3 to TRBJ1-1, with TRBD1 identical over 10 bases. J was trimmed by 3 bases and V by 0 bases; bases with no gene match: 4. Per the germline V gene, CDR1 is LGHNA and CDR2 is YSLEER. CDR3 length: 16 residues. The CDR3 protein is CASSQDSGTGDTEAFF. DNA for the CDR3: TGCGCCAGCAGCCAAGATTCGGGGACAGGGGACACTGAAGCTTTCTTT.

The sample holds many counts of this clonotype. The chain employs TRBV29-1 and TRBJ2-7; D is unclear. The CDR3 length is 15 residues. The ends were cut back, 0 bases at V and 1 base at J, with 13 bases in the middle. Germline CDR1 is SQVTM and CDR2 is ANQGSEA. This chain's CDR3 is CSVEEMPARSYEQYF. The CDR3 nucleotides read TGCAGCGTTGAAGAAATGCCAGCCCGATCCTACGAGCAGTACTTC.

This clonotype was recorded at least ten times. CDR3 region: CASIPGQGRNEQFF. In nucleotides, the CDR3 is TGTGCCAGCATTCCGGGACAGGGGAGGAATGAGCAGTTCTTC. The chain is built from TRBV7-2 and TRBJ2-1, with 10 bases identical to TRBD1. Germline trimming cut 7 bases from V and 7 bases from J; bases unmatched to any gene: 7. The CDR3 consists of 14 residues. Germline loops: CDR1 SGHTA, CDR2 FQGNSA. Combining the CDR3 with reference TRBV7-2 and TRBJ2-1 gives the whole variable domain GAGVSQSPSNKVTEKGKDVELRCDPISGHTALYWYRQSLGQGLEFLIYFQGNSAPDKSGLPSDRFSAERTGGSVSTLTIQRTQQEDSAVYLCASIPGQGRNEQFFGPGTRLTVL.

The table lists this clonotype with many counts. This rearrangement joins TRBV29-1 to TRBJ2-7; D is uncertain. The CDR3 totals 12 residues. The ends were cut back, 4 bases at V and 2 bases at J, with 9 bases in the middle. CDR1 and CDR2 (germline): SQVTM, ANQGSEA. CDR3 loop: CSVADTAYEQYF. For the CDR3, the DNA is TGCAGCGTTGCCGACACCGCCTACGAGCAGTACTTC.

The V call is TRBV6-2 or TRBV6-3, the J call TRBJ2-7; perhaps TRBD1 as D (6 bases). This CDR3 is 14 amino acids long. In germline, CDR1 is MNHEY, CDR2 SVGEGT. Trimming took off 3 bases at V and 2 bases at J, with 11 bases between the two ends. In DNA form, the CDR3 reads TGTGCCAGCAGTTATGACAGGCCCCCCTACGAGCAGTACTTC. Its protein is CASSYDRPPYEQYF.

At least ten counts were recorded for this clonotype. This chain uses TRBV5-1 with TRBJ2-2; TRBD1 matches 7 bases. Per the germline V gene, CDR1 is SGHRS and CDR2 is YFSETQ. After removal of 10 bases from V and 7 bases from J, the junction contained 13 bases not matched to a gene. The CDR3 is 14 amino acids. This chain's CDR3 is CAGATGSNDGELFF. The CDR3 DNA follows: TGCGCCGGGGCGACAGGGAGTAACGACGGGGAGCTGTTTTTT.

This clonotype showed up many times. V gene TRBV7-2 combines with J gene TRBJ1-2; D unresolved. The germline V gene has CDR1 SGHTA and CDR2 FQGNSA. Trimming shortened V by 4 bases and J by 8 bases, and 14 bases separated the two germline ends. The CDR3 runs to 13 residues. The CDR3 reads CASSSRGDLGYTF. In nucleotides, the CDR3 is TGTGCCAGCAGCTCACGGGGAGATTTGGGCTACACCTTC.

At least ten counts were recorded for this clonotype. This chain uses TRBV15 with TRBJ2-1; D remains ambiguous. CDR1 and CDR2 (germline): LNHNV, YYDKDF (reference sequence). The CDR3 extends over 16 amino acids. The V end lost 3 bases, the J end lost 2 bases, and 14 bases lay between the germline ends. CDR3 residues: CATSSGLLGAYNEQFF. The CDR3 bases are TGTGCCACCAGCAGCGGGCTCCTTGGGGCCTACAATGAGCAGTTCTTC.

The table lists this clonotype with many counts. The chain recombines TRBV4-1 with TRBJ1-1; D unresolved. Trimming left V 0 bases short and J 0 bases short, with 2 bases between. Germline V gene sequence: CDR1 MGHRA, CDR2 YSYEKL. CDR3 length: 13 residues. CDR3 residues: CASSQDLNTEAFF. CDR3 sequence (DNA): TGCGCCAGCAGCCAAGACTTGAACACTGAAGCTTTCTTT.

This clonotype was seen repeatedly, ten times or more. This chain connects TRBV2 to TRBJ2-2; D is ambiguous. Germline V gives CDR1 SNHLY, CDR2 FYNNEI. This CDR3 is built from 14 residues. V was cut by 7 bases and J by 7 bases, with 16 bases left in between. CDR3 in amino acids: CASMGFSLNGELFF. The CDR3 region has the DNA TGTGCCAGCATGGGATTTAGCCTGAACGGGGAGCTGTTTTTT.

This clonotype was recorded many times. The J gene is TRBJ2-5, the V gene TRBV25-1; weak D call: TRBD1 (5 bases). Germline values: CDR1 MGHDK, CDR2 SYGVNS. The V and J ends lost 1 base and 2 bases respectively, with 8 bases between them. This CDR3 has 14 residues. CDR3 sequence (DNA): TGTGCCAGCAGTGAATTAGGGGCACAAGAGACCCAGTACTTC. Translating gives CASSELGAQETQYF.

This clonotype was counted between two and nine times. This chain joins TRBV11-2 and TRBJ2-5; TRBD2 might be the D (5 bases). Per the germline V gene, CDR1 is SGHAT and CDR2 is FQNNGV. Trimming stripped 0 bases from V and 5 bases from J, with 25 bases between. The CDR3 consists of 19 residues. In nucleotides, the CDR3 is TGTGCCAGCAGCTTAGAATATGGAGGTGGCTCTGGTTGGTTGGAGACCCAGTACTTC. It encodes CASSLEYGGGSGWLETQYF.

In its sample, this clonotype was seen a few times. This CDR3 is CASSGKIAHRGRGDTQYF. CDR3 DNA: TGCGCCAGCAGCGGCAAGATAGCTCACAGGGGGCGCGGAGATACGCAGTATTTT. This chain links TRBV5-1 with TRBJ2-3; TRBD1 aligns across 9 bases. The junction had 17 bases not matched to a gene; V was cut back by 4 bases and J by 5 bases. CDR3 size: 18 residues. Germline values: CDR1 SGHRS, CDR2 YFSETQ.

This clonotype was seen repeatedly, ten times or more. The rearrangement joins TRBV12-5 to TRBJ2-2, with D hard to call. This CDR3 has 14 amino acids. Trimming left V 6 bases short and J 4 bases short, with 12 bases between. In germline, CDR1 is LGHNT, CDR2 FRNRAP. The CDR3 reads CASGSGLSTGELFF. The CDR3, as DNA: TGTGCTAGTGGATCGGGCCTCAGCACCGGGGAGCTGTTTTTT.

This clonotype was observed at least ten times. V gene TRBV20-1 combines with J gene TRBJ1-1; a possible D gene is TRBD1 (5 bases). This CDR3 is built from 17 residues. V lost 0 bases and J 0 bases, leaving 17 bases between the germline ends. Per the germline V gene, CDR1 is DFQATT and CDR2 is SNEGSKA (reference sequence). In DNA form, the CDR3 reads TGCAGTGCTAGAGATCCCCGGCAGGGTATTTTGAACACTGAAGCTTTCTTT. Translated, it gives CSARDPRQGILNTEAFF.

This clonotype was seen repeatedly, ten times or more. The chain combines TRBV5-1 with TRBJ2-1; 9 nucleotides align to TRBD1. Unmatched junction bases numbered 6, after V lost 3 bases and J lost 5 bases. The germline gives CDR1 SGHRS, CDR2 YFSETQ. This CDR3 region has 15 residues. CDR3 protein: CASSSLRDRDNEQFF. For the CDR3, the DNA is TGCGCCAGCAGCTCGCTCCGGGACAGGGACAATGAGCAGTTCTTC. The full variable domain, with the rest looked up from reference TRBV5-1 and TRBJ2-1, is KAGVTQTPRYLIKTRGQQVTLSCSPISGHRSVSWYQQTPGQGLQFLFEYFSETQRNKGNFPGRFSGRQFSNSRSEMNVSTLELGDSALYLCASSSLRDRDNEQFFGPGTRLTVL.

Many counts were recorded for this clonotype. The CDR3 protein is CASSSAGTADGTDTQYF. The CDR3 coding sequence is TGTGCCAGCAGTTCCGCCGGGACAGCGGATGGAACAGATACGCAGTATTTT. This chain joins TRBV12-3 or TRBV12-4 and TRBJ2-3, with 7 bases matching TRBD1. The V gene end was trimmed by 4 bases and the J gene end by 3 bases; junction bases not matched to a gene: 13. The CDR3 length is 17 residues.

This clonotype was recorded many times. The genes are TRBV3-1 and TRBJ2-3, with TRBD2 matching over 8 bases. The germline gives CDR1 LGHDT, CDR2 YNNKEL (reference sequence). The length of the CDR3 is 16 residues. Trimming cost V 0 bases and J 3 bases; bases outside gene matches: 5. The CDR3 nucleotides are TGTGCCAGCAGCCAAGACGGCAGCGGGGGTACAGATACGCAGTATTTT. As protein: CASSQDGSGGTDTQYF.